Below are 29 T cell receptor beta chains sequenced from a single sample in a study of shared clonotypes between healthy human individuals (dated by TCRdb to about 2020). The method behind the library was the immunoSEQ multiplex PCR assay. TCRdb's version of the immuneACCESS table is confined to in-frame rearrangements and falls short of the full clone set. An unresolved V gene accounts for under half of the shortfall where checked; the remainder is of unknown origin. For this sample there are fewer than 1.4 million clones; about 80% appear just once. Clones ranked in the top ten supply 0.6% to 0.75% of the sample. The sequenced sample was memory CD4+ T cells from PBMCs. The sample's cell subset or site label is to be understood as: CD45RA-negative fraction. The receptor set was obtained from a man between 18 and 29 years old in good health. Some clones in this sample may be carry-over from other donors' samples.

The chain carries TRBV5-1 and TRBJ1-2; 7 bases are shared with TRBD1. Germline assignment: CDR1 SGHRS and CDR2 YFSETQ. Trimming cost V 4 bases and J 8 bases; bases outside gene matches: 14. CDR3 size: 15 residues. The CDR3 coding sequence is TGCGCCAGCAGCGAAGGGACAGTGGATCGGTTAGGCTACACCTTC. This gives the protein CASSEGTVDRLGYTF.

This clone has only a few counts. The rearrangement links TRBV23-1 to TRBJ2-1; a possible D gene is TRBD2 (5 bases). TRBV23-1 belongs to the ORF category, with a function that is uncertain. Trimming took 5 bases from V and 3 from J, leaving 14 bases between them. The CDR3 covers 15 residues. The CDR3 bases are TGCGCCAGCAGTGGGCGGGCGTTCGGCTACAATGAGCAGTTCTTC. Translation: CASSGRAFGYNEQFF.

V usage is TRBV11-3 and J usage is TRBJ2-2; D is uncertain. The CDR3 has 13 amino acids. V lost 5 bases, J lost 5 bases, and 9 bases lay in between. Germline CDR1 SGHNT, CDR2 YENEEA. CDR3 in amino acids: CASSPGLTGELFF. The CDR3 DNA is TGTGCCAGCAGCCCGGGCCTAACCGGGGAGCTGTTTTTT. Full variable domain (missing parts from reference TRBV11-3 and TRBJ2-2): EAGVVQSPRYKIIEKKQPVAFWCNPISGHNTLYWYLQNLGQGPELLIRYENEEAVDDSQLPKDRFSAERLKGVDSTLKIQPAELGDSAVYLCASSPGLTGELFFGEGSRLTVL.

The chain recombines TRBV14 with TRBJ2-2, with D tentatively TRBD1 (6 bases). This CDR3 is 13 amino acids long. The germline V gene has CDR1 SGHDN and CDR2 FVKESK. V lost 1 base and J 6 bases, leaving 6 bases between the germline ends. The CDR3 sequence: CASSQAGAGELFF. The CDR3 DNA sequence: TGTGCCAGCAGCCAAGCAGGGGCCGGGGAGCTGTTTTTT.

This rearrangement joins TRBV30 to TRBJ2-3; 8 bases are shared with TRBD2. Germline CDR1 is GTSNPN and CDR2 is SVGIG (reference sequence). Germline trimming cut 2 bases from V and 8 bases from J; bases unmatched to any gene: 6. This CDR3 has 13 residues. The CDR3 bases are TGTGCCTGGAGTTCCGGGACTAGAGGTACGCAGTATTTT. Amino acids: CAWSSGTRGTQYF.

The chain carries TRBV4-1 and TRBJ2-1, with 14 bases that match TRBD2. CDR3 length: 17 amino acids. Per the germline V gene, CDR1 is MGHRA and CDR2 is YSYEKL. V trimming: 4 bases; J trimming: 6 bases; junction bases outside the gene matches: 8. Written as DNA, the CDR3 is TGCGCCAGCAGCCGCGGACTAGCGGGAGGATTTTCCAATGAGCAGTTCTTC. This translates into CASSRGLAGGFSNEQFF.

This rearrangement joins TRBV29-1 to TRBJ2-2; D might be TRBD1 (5 bases). From germline, CDR1 is SQVTM and CDR2 ANQGSEA. The CDR3 is made up of 12 amino acids. Trimming left V 4 bases short and J 5 bases short, with 8 bases between. The CDR3 reads CSVGTTTGELFF. The CDR3 DNA follows: TGCAGCGTTGGGACAACAACCGGGGAGCTGTTTTTT.

J is TRBJ2-3 and V is TRBV1; TRBD2, as called in the table, went unchecked against the DNA. TRBV1 counts as a pseudogene. The CDR3 covers 17 residues. The CDR3 DNA sequence: TGCACCAGCACCCTACTACCGGGTTACACTAGCACAGATACGCAGTATTTT. Its protein product is CTSTLLPGYTSTDTQYF.

The chain links TRBV6-1 to TRBJ1-4; D gene uncertain. This CDR3 contains 14 residues. V gave up 5 bases and J gave up 1 base, with 8 bases separating them. CDR1 is MNHNS and CDR2 is SASEGT in the germline V gene. In DNA form, the CDR3 reads TGTGCCAGCAGTATGGGCGGAACTAATGAAAAACTGTTTTTT. Its translation is CASSMGGTNEKLFF.

This clone has only a few counts. V usage is TRBV5-1 and J usage is TRBJ1-5; 8 bases align to TRBD1. After removal of 3 bases from V and 2 bases from J, the junction contained 10 bases not matched to a gene. In germline, CDR1 is SGHRS, CDR2 YFSETQ. CDR3 size: 17 residues. CDR3: CASSSGAGGSGNQPQHF. The CDR3 DNA sequence: TGCGCCAGCAGCTCCGGAGCAGGGGGCAGCGGCAATCAGCCCCAGCATTTT.

This chain joins TRBV2 and TRBJ2-5; D unresolved. The CDR3 loop spans 12 amino acids. Germline-derived CDR1 and CDR2 are SNHLY and FYNNEI. Trimming removed 11 bases at V and 1 base at J, with 11 bases between. DNA for the CDR3: TGTGCCGGCGGACGGACCCAAGAGACCCAGTACTTC. Translation gives CAGGRTQETQYF. Based on the CDR3 plus reference TRBV2 and TRBJ2-5, the full variable domain is EPEVTQTPSHQVTQMGQEVILRCVPISNHLYFYWYRQILGQKVEFLVSFYNNEISEKSEIFDDQFSVERPDGSNFTLKIRSTKLEDSAMYFCAGGRTQETQYFGPGTRLLVL.

The chain couples TRBV10-3 to TRBJ2-7; TRBD1 aligns across 7 bases. Germline CDR1 ENHRY, CDR2 SYGVKD. Unmatched junction bases numbered 6, after V lost 11 bases and J lost 2 bases. The CDR3 has 12 residues. This CDR3 reads CAVGQAAYEQYF. For the CDR3, the DNA is TGTGCCGTCGGACAGGCCGCCTACGAGCAGTACTTC.

The rearrangement uses TRBV7-3 and TRBJ1-1, with a tentative D call TRBD1 (5 bases). Per germline, CDR1 SGHTA and CDR2 FQGTGA. The CDR3 spans 14 residues. Trimming took 2 bases from V and 6 from J, leaving 13 bases between them. This CDR3 reads CASSLSGYYPEAFF. The DNA of the CDR3 is TGTGCCAGCAGCTTATCAGGGTACTACCCTGAAGCTTTCTTT.

The CDR3 loop reads CATQGETQYF. The DNA of the CDR3 is TGTGCCACGCAAGGGGAGACCCAGTACTTC. The chain recombines TRBV7-9 with TRBJ2-5; D unclear. The germline V and J ends were trimmed by 10 bases and 5 bases, with 8 bases remaining between them. CDR1 SEHNR and CDR2 FQNEAQ come from the germline V gene (reference sequence). This CDR3 is 10 amino acids long.

Only one count was recorded for this clone. The rearrangement uses TRBV7-3 and TRBJ2-3, with 8 nucleotides matching TRBD2. This CDR3 contains 16 residues. Germline assignment: CDR1 SGHTA and CDR2 FQGTGA. The V and J ends lost 1 base and 0 bases, in that order; junction bases with no gene match: 3. The CDR3 DNA sequence: TGTGCCAGCAGCTTAATAGCTAGCGGGAGCACAGATACGCAGTATTTT. As protein: CASSLIASGSTDTQYF.

This chain joins TRBV7-9 and TRBJ2-4, with D tentatively TRBD1 (5 bases). Germline values: CDR1 SEHNR, CDR2 FQNEAQ (reference sequence). The CDR3 totals 15 residues. Trimming pared 3 bases from V and 0 bases from J, leaving 9 bases between. CDR3 protein: CASSFDRLAKNIQYF. DNA for the CDR3: TGTGCCAGCAGCTTTGACAGACTAGCCAAAAACATTCAGTACTTC.

The rearrangement uses TRBV9 and TRBJ2-7; perhaps TRBD2 as D (6 bases). The germline gives CDR1 SGDLS, CDR2 YYNGEE. This CDR3 region has 14 residues. V was cut by 3 bases and J by 4 bases, with 14 bases left in between. The CDR3 coding sequence is TGTGCCAGCAGCGAGGGGCTAGGAGGGTACGAGCAGTACTTC. Its translation: CASSEGLGGYEQYF.

V is TRBV5-1 and J is TRBJ2-2; 10 bases are a match to TRBD2. The V gene end was trimmed by 4 bases and the J gene end by 2 bases; junction bases not matched to a gene: 5. There are 16 residues in the CDR3. Germline V gives CDR1 SGHRS, CDR2 YFSETQ. Here the CDR3 DNA reads TGCGCCAGCAGCGTACTAGCGGGGCTAAACACCGGGGAGCTGTTTTTT. Residues: CASSVLAGLNTGELFF.

The chain carries TRBV7-9 and TRBJ2-7; tentatively, D is TRBD2 (6 bases). Looked up from germline, CDR1 is SEHNR and CDR2 is FQNEAQ (reference sequence). V lost 4 bases to trimming and J lost 0 bases, with 16 bases between them. CDR3 length equals 16 residues. This CDR3 is CASSSAKLGGSYEQYF. CDR3 sequence (DNA): TGTGCCAGCAGCTCAGCCAAGTTGGGGGGCTCCTACGAGCAGTACTTC.

The rearrangement uses TRBV7-9 and TRBJ2-1; the D is unclear. This CDR3 has 12 amino acids. Trimming cost V 1 base and J 9 bases, with 7 bases left between them. Germline assignment: CDR1 SEHNR and CDR2 FQNEAQ (reference sequence). DNA for the CDR3: TGTGCCAGCAGCTTAGACGTTGGTGAGCAGTTCTTC. Protein sequence: CASSLDVGEQFF. Full variable domain (outside the CDR3, taken from reference TRBV7-9 and TRBJ2-1): DTGVSQNPRHKITKRGQNVTFRCDPISEHNRLYWYRQTLGQGPEFLTYFQNEAQLEKSRLLSDRFSAERPKGSFSTLEIQRTEQGDSAMYLCASSLDVGEQFFGPGTRLTVL.

This rearrangement joins TRBV29-1 to TRBJ2-1, with TRBD1 matching 10 bases. The CDR3 spans 13 residues. Germline V gene sequence: CDR1 SQVTM, CDR2 ANQGSEA. The V and J ends lost 4 bases and 5 bases, in that order; junction bases with no gene match: 2. Written as DNA, the CDR3 is TGCAGCGTTGGGACAGGGGGGGACAATGAGCAGTTCTTC. Amino acids: CSVGTGGDNEQFF.

The chain combines TRBV2 with TRBJ2-3; 8 positions match TRBD1. Germline-derived CDR1 and CDR2 are SNHLY and FYNNEI. V lost 6 bases and J lost 3; bases outside the gene matches: 5. CDR3 length: 14 amino acids. The CDR3 sequence: CASRVTGATDTQYF. DNA of the CDR3: TGTGCCAGCAGGGTGACAGGGGCGACAGATACGCAGTATTTT.

The J gene is TRBJ2-1, the V gene TRBV9, with a possible D match to TRBD1 (5 bases). V was clipped by 0 bases and J by 4 bases, with 14 bases between them. CDR1 SGDLS and CDR2 YYNGEE come from the germline V gene. The length of the CDR3 is 16 residues. CDR3 amino acids: CASSVGQGSGYNEQFF. The CDR3 DNA reads as TGTGCCAGCAGCGTAGGTCAGGGTAGTGGATACAATGAGCAGTTCTTC.

This clone was detected only a few times. The chain is built from TRBV2 and TRBJ1-4; D call uncertain. The V gene's germline CDR1 is SNHLY and CDR2 FYNNEI. The CDR3 runs 14 residues. The germline V and J ends were trimmed by 7 bases and 1 base, with 10 bases remaining between them. The CDR3 DNA reads as TGTGCCAGCATGGGAGGACTAACTAATGAAAAACTGTTTTTT. It is translated as CASMGGLTNEKLFF.

This clone was counted between two and nine times. The sample carries other DNA sequences with the same CDR3. The rearrangement uses TRBV5-6 and TRBJ1-5, with unresolved D. Germline V gene sequence: CDR1 SGHDT, CDR2 YYEEEE. The CDR3 loop spans 14 amino acids. V lost 0 bases and J 4 bases, leaving 8 bases between the germline ends. In DNA form, the CDR3 reads TGTGCCAGCAGCTTGGGGTTAGGGAATCAGCCCCAGCATTTT. This codes for CASSLGLGNQPQHF.

This clone has just a few counts. The V gene is TRBV5-1, the J gene TRBJ2-7, with 9 bases identical to TRBD2. With V trimmed by 1 base and J by 2 bases, 7 bases remained unmatched. Germline V gives CDR1 SGHRS, CDR2 YFSETQ. The CDR3 totals 16 residues. The CDR3 sequence is CASSLWETSGPYEQYF. Here the CDR3 DNA reads TGCGCCAGCAGCTTGTGGGAGACTAGCGGCCCCTACGAGCAGTACTTC.

The gene calls are TRBV5-1 and TRBJ2-5; D not certain. CDR3 length equals 13 residues. With 2 bases removed from V and 5 bases from J, the gap between germline ends came to 10 bases. Germline values: CDR1 SGHRS, CDR2 YFSETQ. CDR3 bases: TGCGCCAGCAGCTTAATTCCCACTGAGACCCAGTACTTC. This sequence encodes CASSLIPTETQYF.

J is TRBJ2-5 and V is TRBV5-1, with D perhaps matching TRBD1 (6 bases). Germline CDR1 and CDR2: SGHRS and YFSETQ. This CDR3 has 16 amino acids. V shed 0 bases and J shed 5 bases, with 17 bases lying between them. The CDR3 here is CASSLAGTGSGETQYF. For the CDR3, the DNA is TGCGCCAGCAGCTTGGCCGGCACAGGGTCGGGGGAGACCCAGTACTTC.

The chain has TRBV7-2 and TRBJ2-6; no firm D call. The CDR3 sequence is 17 residues long. Germline V gives CDR1 SGHTA, CDR2 FQGNSA. With 0 bases removed from V and 1 base from J, the gap between germline ends came to 10 bases. CDR3 sequence reads: CASSLALTRSGANVLTF. CDR3 coding DNA: TGTGCCAGCAGCTTAGCCCTGACCCGATCTGGGGCCAACGTCCTGACTTTC.